These T cell receptor beta chains were read from a single sample in a study of cytotoxic CD8 clonotypes in ibrutinib-treated CLL. Sequencing used immunoSEQ multiplex PCR; TCRdb keeps in-frame clones, though not all of them. The table lists about 160,000 clones, roughly 80% of them singletons. Here the sequenced sample was PBMCs, taken after 24 months of ibrutinib treatment. Receptors originate from a human donor with chronic lymphocytic leukemia. Each CDR3 is given with its conserved first and last residue. D genes are given only for firm matches. Size tells how often a clone was seen (once, few, many) or the class of an expanded clone, and some rows leave it out.

TGTGCCTGGAGTGTAAGTGAAGTCGGGCCCCAGCATTTT CAWSVSEVGPQHF TRBV30 . TRBJ1-5 13 .
TGCGCCAGCAGCCCACAGGGCAATGAGCAGTTCTTC CASSPQGNEQFF TRBV4-1 . TRBJ2-1 12 .
TGTGCCAGCACTTACAGTTCGCTACTGATGAACACTGAAGCTTTCTTT CASTYSSLLMNTEAFF TRBV6-5 . TRBJ1-1 16 .
TGTGCCAGCAGCGTAGACCTCGGGACAGCCAACACTGAAGCTTTCTTT CASSVDLGTANTEAFF TRBV9 . TRBJ1-1 16 TRBD1
TGTGCCACACACCGGGCAGGGGGCCTGGGCACTGAAGCTTTCTTT CATHRAGGLGTEAFF TRBV7-9 . TRBJ1-1 15 TRBD1
TGTGCCAGCAGTACCGGGACAGGGGAGGAGACCCAGTACTTC CASSTGTGEETQYF TRBV6-6 . TRBJ2-5 14 TRBD1
TGTGCCAGCAGCCAAGCAGGACAGGGGGCCGGAAACACCATATATTTT CASSQAGQGAGNTIYF TRBV14 . TRBJ1-3 16 TRBD1
TGTGCCAGCAGTGAACCTAGCGGGGGGTTTGCAGATACGCAGTATTTT CASSEPSGGFADTQYF TRBV6-1 . TRBJ2-3 16 TRBD2
TGTGCCAGCAGCCAAGGGGAGCGCGGCCGAACGATGAACACTGAAGCTTTCTTT CASSQGERGRTMNTEAFF TRBV4-2 . TRBJ1-1 18 .
TGTGCCAGCAGCTTCGTGGGGGCCGAAGGGACCCAGTACTTC CASSFVGAEGTQYF TRBV7-3 . TRBJ2-5 14 .
TGTGCCAGCAGCGAAGGGACAGGGGGCGCGAGCAATCAGCCCCAGCATTTT CASSEGTGGASNQPQHF TRBV9 . TRBJ1-5 17 TRBD1
TGTGCCAGCTCTCGGGAGTTGCGGCAGTTCTTC CASSRELRQFF TRBV6-5 . TRBJ2-1 11 .
TGCGCCAGCAGCCAAGTAGCGAGAGGCTATGGCTACACCTTC CASSQVARGYGYTF TRBV4-1 . TRBJ1-2 14 .
TGTGCCAGTAGTAGGTGGGCGGGAGCTACAGATACGCAGTATTTT CASSRWAGATDTQYF TRBV19 . TRBJ2-3 15 TRBD2
TGTGCCAGCAAATCGACCGGGGAGCTGTTTTTT CASKSTGELFF TRBV27 . TRBJ2-2 11 .
TGTGCCAGCAGCCTAAGAAGTACAGGGGAAGCTTTCTTT CASSLRSTGEAFF TRBV6-5 . TRBJ1-1 13 .
TGCGCCAGCAGTCGGGTCCACCGGGACTATGGCTACACCTTC CASSRVHRDYGYTF TRBV23-1 . TRBJ1-2 14 .
TGCGCCAGCACTAGAGTGAGGGGGCCCTCCTACGAGCAGTACTTC CASTRVRGPSYEQYF TRBV23-1 . TRBJ2-7 15 TRBD1
TGTGCCAGCAGTTTATACCTGACTAGCAGCGAGCAGTTCTTC CASSLYLTSSEQFF TRBV27 . TRBJ2-1 14 TRBD2
TGTGCCAGCAGCAGGGGGCAGAGCTCCTACAATGAGCAGTTCTTC CASSRGQSSYNEQFF TRBV6-1 . TRBJ2-1 15 TRBD1
TGTGCCAGCAGTTTAATGGCGGGGGTCGCATACGAGCAGTACTTC CASSLMAGVAYEQYF TRBV6-1 . TRBJ2-7 15 TRBD2
TGTGCCAGCAGTTTATCAGGAGGGTTGGGTGGCTACACCTTC CASSLSGGLGGYTF TRBV28 once TRBJ1-2 14 .
TGTGCCAGCAGCTACGGGACAGCAAACTACGAGCAGTACTTC CASSYGTANYEQYF TRBV7-2 . TRBJ2-7 14 TRBD1
TGTGCCAGTAGTGTAACCTACAATGAGCAGTTCTTC CASSVTYNEQFF TRBV19 . TRBJ2-1 12 .
TGTGCCAGCAGTTACTATGCAGTAGGGCAGTACTTC CASSYYAVGQYF TRBV6-6 . TRBJ2-7 12 .
TGTGCCAGCAGCGGTCCGAGCGGGAGGGCCTCCCTATTCGACGAGCAGTACTTC CASSGPSGRASLFDEQYF TRBV7-6 . TRBJ2-7 18 TRBD2
TGTGCCAGCAGGAGGACAGCCGGGGGTCAGCCCCAGCATTTT CASRRTAGGQPQHF TRBV6-5 . TRBJ1-5 14 .
TGCAGCGTTACGCGGACAGGGGTGGATGGCTACACCTTC CSVTRTGVDGYTF TRBV29-1 . TRBJ1-2 13 TRBD1
TGTGCCAGCGCTAGGTTGGGGAACTCCTACGAGCAGTACTTC CASARLGNSYEQYF TRBV25-1 . TRBJ2-7 14 .
TGTGCCAGTAGTATTGGGGGGACAGGGTCCACAGATACGCAGTATTTT CASSIGGTGSTDTQYF TRBV19 once TRBJ2-3 16 TRBD1
TGCGCCAGCAGCCAAGGGACTAGCGGGAGGTACCACGAGCAGTACTTC CASSQGTSGRYHEQYF TRBV4-3 . TRBJ2-7 16 TRBD2
TGTGCCAGTAGTATAGGGACTAGCGTCAATGAGCAGTTCTTC CASSIGTSVNEQFF TRBV19 . TRBJ2-1 14 TRBD2
TGCGCCAGCAGCGCAATCGGAGCGGGGGGAGACGAGCAGTACTTC CASSAIGAGGDEQYF TRBV5-1 . TRBJ2-7 15 TRBD2
TGCAGCGTCGGGACAGGGGAAAATGGCTACACCTTC CSVGTGENGYTF TRBV29-1 . TRBJ1-2 12 TRBD1
TGTGCCAGCAGAAACACAAGGGACTATAACTATGGCTACACCTTC CASRNTRDYNYGYTF TRBV4-2 once TRBJ1-2 15 .
TGTGCCAGCAGTGAACCTACAGGGGGCACCGGGGAGCTGTTTTTT CASSEPTGGTGELFF TRBV25-1 . TRBJ2-2 15 TRBD1
TGTGCCAGCAGCCCGGGACCCTCGGGGACACCCCTCCACTTT CASSPGPSGTPLHF TRBV6-1 . TRBJ1-6 14 .
TGTGCCAGTAGCACCAGGACAGGGGTCGAGCAGTACTTC CASSTRTGVEQYF TRBV19 once TRBJ2-7 13 TRBD1
TGTGCCTGGAGTGTAGAGTTTGGCAATCAGCCCCAGCATTTT CAWSVEFGNQPQHF TRBV30 . TRBJ1-5 14 .
TGTGCCAGCACCCCAGGGGGCATTACCGGGGAGCTGTTTTTT CASTPGGITGELFF TRBV6-5 . TRBJ2-2 14 TRBD1
TGTGCCAGCTCACCACCGAGTGGCAGGGAAGGGGGTGAGCAGTTCTTC CASSPPSGREGGEQFF TRBV18 . TRBJ2-1 16 .
TGTGCCAGCTCACCTGCGGACAGGGCCAAAAACATTCAGTACTTC CASSPADRAKNIQYF TRBV18 . TRBJ2-4 15 TRBD1
TGTGCCAGTGGACCTTGGACAGGTTACGTGACGAACTATGGCTACACCTTC CASGPWTGYVTNYGYTF TRBV19 . TRBJ1-2 17 TRBD1
TGTGCCAGCAGTGATGGACAGCCAACTAATGAAAAACTGTTTTTT CASSDGQPTNEKLFF TRBV25-1 . TRBJ1-4 15 .
TGCGCCAGCAGCCAAGATGGTGCAGGGCGTTACAATGAGCAGTTCTTC CASSQDGAGRYNEQFF TRBV4-1 . TRBJ2-1 16 .